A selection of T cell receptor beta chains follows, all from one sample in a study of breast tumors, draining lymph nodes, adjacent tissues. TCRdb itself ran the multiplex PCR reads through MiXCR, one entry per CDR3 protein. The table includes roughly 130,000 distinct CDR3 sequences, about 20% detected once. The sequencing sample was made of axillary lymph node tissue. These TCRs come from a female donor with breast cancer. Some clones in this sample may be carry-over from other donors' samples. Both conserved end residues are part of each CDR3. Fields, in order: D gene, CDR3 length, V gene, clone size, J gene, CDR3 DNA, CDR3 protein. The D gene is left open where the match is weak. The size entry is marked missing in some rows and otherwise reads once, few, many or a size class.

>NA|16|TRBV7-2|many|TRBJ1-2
TGTGCCAGCAGCTTAGAGGGTCCAGGCGGGAACTATGGCTACACCTTC
CASSLEGPGGNYGYTF
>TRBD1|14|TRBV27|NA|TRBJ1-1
TGTGCCAGCAGTCCCCGGACAGGGCGGTCTGAAGCTTTCTTT
CASSPRTGRSEAFF
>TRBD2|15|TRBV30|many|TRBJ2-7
TGTGCCTGGAGCGCCGGGAGGACAATATCCTACGAGCAGTACTTC
CAWSAGRTISYEQYF
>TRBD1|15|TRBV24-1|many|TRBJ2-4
TGTGCCACCAGCGACAACAGGGGGGCCAAAAACATTCAGTACTTC
CATSDNRGAKNIQYF
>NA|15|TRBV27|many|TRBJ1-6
TGTGCCAGCAGCCCTGGTTGGGCGGCCACTTCACCCCTCCACTTT
CASSPGWAATSPLHF
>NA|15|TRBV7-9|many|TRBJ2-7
TGTGCCAGCAGCCCCCTATCGGAGACCTCCTACGAGCAGTACTTC
CASSPLSETSYEQYF
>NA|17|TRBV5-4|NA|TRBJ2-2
TGTGCCAGCAGTTGGGGCGGACAGCGGGCGAACACCGGGGAGCTGTTTTTT
CASSWGGQRANTGELFF
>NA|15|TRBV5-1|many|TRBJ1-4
TGCGCCAGCAGCAACCGGGACGTTGCTGGTGAAAAACTGTTTTTT
CASSNRDVAGEKLFF
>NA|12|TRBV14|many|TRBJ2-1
TGTGCCAGCAGCCAAGTAAAGCGGGAGCAGTTCTTC
CASSQVKREQFF
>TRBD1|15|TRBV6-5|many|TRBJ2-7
TGTGCCAGCAGTGGCTCCGGGACAGGGGAGCACGAGCAGTACTTC
CASSGSGTGEHEQYF
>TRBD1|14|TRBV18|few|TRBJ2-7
TGTGCCAGCTCACCAAGACAGGGCAGCGACGAGCAGTACTTC
CASSPRQGSDEQYF
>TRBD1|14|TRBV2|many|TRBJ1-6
TGTGCCAGCAATACGGGACAGGGCTATTCACCCCTCCACTTT
CASNTGQGYSPLHF
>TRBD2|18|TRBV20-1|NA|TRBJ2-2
TGCAGTGCTAGAGTCGGACTAGCGGGGATCCCGAACACCGGGGAGCTGTTTTTT
CSARVGLAGIPNTGELFF
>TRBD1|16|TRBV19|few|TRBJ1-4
TGTGCCAGTAACAAGTCCCGACAGGGCTCCTATGAAAAACTGTTTTTT
CASNKSRQGSYEKLFF
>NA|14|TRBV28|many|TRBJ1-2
TGTGCCAGCAGTTTATTTTTTACTAACTATGGCTACACCTTC
CASSLFFTNYGYTF
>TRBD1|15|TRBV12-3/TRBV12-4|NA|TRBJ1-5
TGTGCCAGCAACCCGACAGGGGCGCACCCCGCGCCCCAGCATTTT
CASNPTGAHPAPQHF
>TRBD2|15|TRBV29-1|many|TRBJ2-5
TGCAGCGTTGTTCTAGCGGGACAGCTTCAAGAGACCCAGTACTTC
CSVVLAGQLQETQYF
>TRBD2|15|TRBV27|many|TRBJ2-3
TGTGCCAGCAGTGGCAGGACTAGGTTTCCAGATACGCAGTATTTT
CASSGRTRFPDTQYF